This passage covers 19 T cell receptor beta chains from one sample sequenced in a study of blood T cell repertoires in COVID-19. Profiled with immunoSEQ multiplex PCR; TCRdb holds only in-frame clones, not every one. The sample has roughly 140,000 clones, roughly 80% seen once. Sequenced: peripheral blood. These receptors came from a human donor in a cohort sampled during active COVID-19.

The chain couples TRBV7-2 to TRBJ2-2; 9 positions match TRBD1. The V gene's germline CDR1 is SGHTA and CDR2 FQGNSA. The CDR3 sequence is 16 residues long. J gave up 5 bases and V 3 bases, and 7 bases lay outside the gene matches. The CDR3 DNA follows: TGTGCCAGCAGCTTGGGAACAGGGGGCAAGACCGGGGAGCTGTTTTTT. Translation gives CASSLGTGGKTGELFF.

CDR3 sequence reads: CASSQDMNGYTF. In DNA form, the CDR3 reads TGTGCCAGCAGCCAAGACATGAATGGCTACACCTTC. V and J are TRBV27 and TRBJ1-2; D is uncertain. Trimming shortened V by 6 bases and J by 6 bases, and 11 bases separated the two germline ends. This CDR3 is 12 amino acids long. Germline V gene data show CDR1 as MNHEY and CDR2 as SMNVEV (reference sequence).

The gene calls are TRBV28 and TRBJ1-2, with no clear D. There are 12 residues in the CDR3. Germline CDR1 reads MDHEN; CDR2 reads SYDVKM. V was trimmed by 6 bases and J by 5 bases, leaving 10 bases between them. CDR3 nucleotide sequence: TGTGCCAGCAGAGATAGTTTGTATGGCTACACCTTC. This gives the protein CASRDSLYGYTF.

The genes are TRBV24-1 and TRBJ2-1; TRBD1 might be the D (6 bases). Germline V gives CDR1 KGHDR, CDR2 SFDVKD. The CDR3 is 18 amino acids. Trimming left V 2 bases short and J 0 bases short, with 16 bases between. The CDR3 nucleotides are TGTGCCACCAGTGATTATTTCACGGACAGAAGCTCCTACAATGAGCAGTTCTTC. It codes for CATSDYFTDRSSYNEQFF.

This rearrangement joins TRBV7-2 to TRBJ2-2; TRBD2 matches at 15 bases. Germline CDR1 reads SGHTA; CDR2 reads FQGNSA. V lost 1 base and J lost 4; bases outside the gene matches: 4. This CDR3 has 18 residues. The CDR3 coding sequence is TGTGCCAGCAGCTTAGTCGGACTAGCGGGGGGGCCCACCGGGGAGCTGTTTTTT. It yields the protein CASSLVGLAGGPTGELFF.

The gene calls are TRBV10-3 and TRBJ1-3, with unresolved D. The germline V gene has CDR1 ENHRY and CDR2 SYGVKD. The CDR3 totals 16 residues. V dropped 0 bases and J dropped 0 bases, with 9 bases sitting between them. CDR3 DNA: TGTGCCATCAGTGAGTCGGGAGAGGGCTCTGGAAACACCATATATTTT. Translating it yields CAISESGEGSGNTIYF.

The chain uses TRBV9 and TRBJ1-6, with D unclear. The CDR3 totals 16 residues. Looked up from germline, CDR1 is SGDLS and CDR2 is YYNGEE. Trimming took off 1 base at V and 0 bases at J, with 8 bases between the two ends. The DNA for the CDR3 is TGTGCCAGCAGCGTAACCGCGAGCTCCTATAATTCACCCCTCCACTTT. Its translation is CASSVTASSYNSPLHF.

This clone is a singleton in its sample. The chain carries TRBV6-5 and TRBJ2-1, with 10 bases fitting TRBD2. Germline V gene data show CDR1 as MNHEY and CDR2 as SVGAGI. The CDR3 covers 15 residues. V lost 5 bases to trimming and J lost 2 bases; unmatched junction nucleotides: 3. The CDR3 DNA reads as TGTGCCAGCAGTCTAAGCGGGGGGGCCTACAATGAGCAGTTCTTC. This gives the protein CASSLSGGAYNEQFF.

This chain connects TRBV12-1 to TRBJ2-7; the listed D gene, TRBD1, was not tested against the DNA. TRBV12-1 corresponds to a pseudogene. CDR3 length: 16 residues. CDR3 amino acids: CASSFVGQPSSYEQYF. The CDR3 bases are TGTGCCAGCAGCTTTGTAGGACAGCCTTCCTCCTACGAGCAGTACTTC.

V usage is TRBV7-2 and J usage is TRBJ2-7, with 15 bases lining up with TRBD2. Germline-derived CDR1 and CDR2 are SGHTA and FQGNSA. V lost 5 bases to trimming and J lost 9 bases; unmatched junction nucleotides: 11. This CDR3 region has 16 residues. The CDR3 DNA follows: TGTGCCAGCAGCCTACTGGGACTAGCGGGGGGATTTCGGCAGTACTTC. Translation: CASSLLGLAGGFRQYF.

The V and J genes are TRBV7-3 and TRBJ2-3, with D perhaps TRBD1 (5 bases). Per the germline V gene, CDR1 is SGHTA and CDR2 is FQGTGA. This CDR3 is built from 15 residues. V gave up 3 bases and J gave up 2 bases, with 12 bases separating them. Written as DNA, the CDR3 is TGTGCCAGCAGCTTCTTAGGGGCCTACACAGATACGCAGTATTTT. Amino acid sequence: CASSFLGAYTDTQYF.

This clone was recorded only once. The V call is TRBV19, the J call TRBJ1-4, with D possibly being TRBD1 (6 bases). Trimming removed 5 bases at V and 0 bases at J, with 13 bases between. Germline V gene lookup returns CDR1 LNHDA and CDR2 SQIVND (reference sequence). The CDR3 spans 16 residues. This chain's CDR3 is CASSGRQVTTNEKLFF. The CDR3 DNA is TGTGCCAGTAGTGGACGACAGGTCACAACTAATGAAAAACTGTTTTTT.

The V and J genes are TRBV6-4 and TRBJ2-1, with a possible D match to TRBD1 (7 bases). Germline assignment: CDR1 MRHNA and CDR2 SNTAGT. This CDR3 is built from 14 residues. The V end was cut by 9 bases, the J end by 5 bases, with 17 bases between. CDR3 protein: CARWRRGLNNEQFF. CDR3 in DNA: TGTGCCAGGTGGAGGAGGGGGCTTAACAATGAGCAGTTCTTC.

V and J are TRBV4-3 and TRBJ1-1, with D possibly matching TRBD1 (6 bases). V dropped 4 bases and J dropped 6 bases, with 15 bases sitting between them. This CDR3 contains 14 residues. Germline CDR1 is LGHNA and CDR2 is YSLEER. The CDR3 is CASSLTVNRAEAFF. CDR3 nucleotides: TGCGCCAGCAGCCTCACCGTGAACAGGGCTGAAGCTTTCTTT.

V usage is TRBV5-4 and J usage is TRBJ2-5; 7 bases align to TRBD2. Germline-derived CDR1 and CDR2 are SGHNT and YYREEE (reference sequence). The V gene end was trimmed by 3 bases and the J gene end by 4 bases; junction bases not matched to a gene: 12. The CDR3 runs to 16 residues. The CDR3 sequence is CASSSLRGGTPETQYF. The CDR3 bases are TGTGCCAGCAGCTCACTACGGGGAGGGACCCCAGAGACCCAGTACTTC.

The V call is TRBV4-2, the J call TRBJ2-7; weak D call: TRBD2 (6 bases). The CDR3 contains 15 residues. CDR1 is LGHNA, CDR2 YNFKEQ, per germline. Trimming cost V 1 base and J 5 bases, with 15 bases left between them. DNA for the CDR3: TGTGCCAGCAGCCAAGCGGGACTGGCCTATCACGAGCAGTACTTC. This gives the protein CASSQAGLAYHEQYF.

V gene TRBV25-1 combines with J gene TRBJ1-2; D remains ambiguous. The CDR3 is made up of 11 amino acids. Germline CDR1 is MGHDK and CDR2 is SYGVNS. Trimming stripped 2 bases from V and 8 bases from J, with 6 bases between. The CDR3 region is CASSEVGGYTF. The CDR3 DNA reads as TGTGCCAGCAGTGAAGTGGGCGGCTACACCTTC.

The V call is TRBV4-1, the J call TRBJ2-5, with TRBD1 matching over 9 bases. This CDR3 spans 13 amino acids. Germline V gene lookup returns CDR1 MGHRA and CDR2 YSYEKL. V trimming: 4 bases; J trimming: 3 bases; junction bases outside the gene matches: 0. The CDR3 here is CASSRTGEETQYF. The CDR3 coding sequence is TGCGCCAGCAGCCGGACAGGGGAAGAGACCCAGTACTTC.

V usage is TRBV19 and J usage is TRBJ1-4; maybe TRBD1 (6 bases). V lost 0 bases and J lost 3, with 8 bases in between. CDR3 length equals 15 residues. Germline lookup yields CDR1 LNHDA and CDR2 SQIVND (reference sequence). The CDR3 DNA is TGTGCCAGTAGTATAGAGGGGGCATCTAATGAAAAACTGTTTTTT. This translates into CASSIEGASNEKLFF.